This T cell receptor (beta chain) is drawn from a study of cytomegalovirus exposure and HLA in healthy donors (dated by TCRdb to 2016 to 2017). For the wider study: An earlier analysis of 550 to 700 of the donors reported more than 250 Gb of sequence data and 120 million or so unique TCR beta sequences from 150 million to 200 million T cells. Roughly 300 gigabases of sequencing data and around 80 million unique TCR sequences made up an early release that covered several hundred HLA-typed donors. Of the approximately 400 genotyped donors, 81% were placed in the genetic ancestry cluster associated with self-reported Caucasian donors. The aim of the study was to test whether cataloging public T cell receptors could identify signatures of past pathogen exposure. Using immunosequencing, the study profiled T cell repertoires from roughly 650 subjects and related those repertoires to cytomegalovirus serostatus. Besides the first cohort of some 670 subjects, a separate validation cohort made up of 90 to 150 different subjects was used. To predict cytomegalovirus infection status, the study combined high-throughput TCR immunosequencing, statistical association of individual TCRs with disease status, and machine learning. A later analysis re-analyzed previously published TCR beta repertoires from 666 donors and added high-resolution HLA genotyping to study TCR occurrence patterns. Rather than drawing on any new phenotypic data, the later analysis identified candidate immune exposures from TCR beta sequences and the way those sequences occurred across donors. An earlier analysis of nearly 600 of the donors applied high-throughput TCR beta sequencing to assess whether each TCR beta V gene segment acted as functional or pseudogenic. Alongside the repertoire data, information on donor age, sex, ethnicity and CMV serostatus was compiled. A later genetic analysis took genome-wide SNP genotypes for about 55% of the 666 donors and used that subset as a discovery cohort. All discovery cohort repertoires had been generated using a single sequencing platform. HLA typing covered class I and class II loci at four-digit resolution. Typing coverage differed by locus: A, B, C, DRB1 and DQB1 were typed in about 620-640 donors, DQA1 in about 550, DPA1 in roughly 590, and DPB1 in 400 to 480. A handful of DR-DQ haplotypes were handled as single units for association and clustering because linkage in the cohort was strong. Among 398 genotyped donors of the cohort, an average of approximately 240,000 unique TCR beta nucleotide sequences were sequenced per donor, roughly 20% of them non-productive.

Findings and caveats that apply to the study as a whole: In a later analysis, HLA-associated TCR beta chains showed more clonal expansion and lower generation probabilities than non-associated chains that were equally common. When HLA alleles, especially DR and DQ, strongly co-occurred, attributing TCR associations to individual alleles was difficult. According to a later genetic analysis, donors in an Asian-associated ancestry cluster had fewer N-insertions in productive TCRs than the approximately 700-donor mean. Linkage disequilibrium might explain the correlated functional status among segregating V segments, but an unknown experimental factor could not be excluded. An earlier analysis of approximately 600 of the donors showed that most TCR beta V segments appeared in productive rearrangements either about 87% or about 30% of the time, which broadly matched IMGT annotations. Because HLA typing was missing for some donors at each locus, association tests included only the typed subset. Over 15 rarely observed V segments, including chromosome 9 orphons, were excluded from the earlier analysis of some 590 of the donors because counts were too low. Most TCR sequences were observed very rarely across donors, whereas some public TCRs were present in many individuals. A further reported finding was that TCR beta sequences accurately predicted the HLA-A and HLA-B alleles for most subjects in the first cohort. The study gave a list of 150 to 200 TCR beta chains associated with cytomegalovirus. The classifier was reported to diagnose cytomegalovirus status with high specificity and sensitivity in both the original cohort and the validation cohort. In this cohort, only TCR beta chains were sequenced, and detectable features were limited by the absence of alpha or paired-chain data. The authors suggested that the approach could potentially be generalized to other disease states and immunological phenotypes. A later analysis reported that several top co-occurrence clusters appeared linked to parvovirus B19, influenza, CMV and Epstein-Barr virus. Sequencing depth was assumed to be roughly uniform across donors in the presence/absence analyses, though that assumption may not hold. An association between a missense DCLRE1C variant and V-gene and J-gene trimming of TCR beta chains was found in a later genetic analysis and replicated in an independent cohort. A later analysis found that TCR association rates varied across HLA loci, with DRB1 alleles showing the most associated TCRs and HLA-C alleles the fewest. The only immune exposure information available for the cohort was CMV serostatus. In a later analysis, most CMV-associated TCR beta chains were found to appear HLA-restricted, with HLA associations seemingly driven largely by CMV exposure. A cluster of highly shared sequence variants was judged likely to be a technical artifact of the sequencing pipeline. A few of the identified cytomegalovirus-associated TCR beta chains were confirmed in vitro to be specific for cytomegalovirus antigens. Some IMGT-functional V segments, including TRBV6-2 and TRBV6-3, could not be told apart with the 87-base-pair reads, so those segments were excluded. In a later analysis, 15,000 to 20,000 TCR beta sequences were associated with specific HLA alleles at a false discovery rate of 0.05.

With respect to this clone: What antigen it recognizes has not been identified. Nothing much larger sits one base from this clone, and base qualities are not available.

In the germline V gene, CDR1 corresponds to SGHRS and CDR2 to YFSETQ. V loses 4 bases at its end and J loses 9 bases; junction bases beyond the gene matches: 11. Reading from cysteine to phenylalanine, the CDR3 counts 15 amino acids. Only CDR3 DNA is held: 45 bases, read in frame from base 1. Library preparation used the immunoSEQ multiplex PCR assay. A mixture of 60 forward primers for TCR Vbeta segments and 13 reverse primers for TCR Jbeta segments was used in the multiplex PCR. The CDR3 region of rearranged TCR beta genes was amplified from genomic DNA with a multiplex PCR assay. Amplified TCR beta libraries were sequenced as 87-base-pair reads on the Illumina HiSeq System. Processing in the source paper ran as follows. Across the 640 or so repertoires, a later analysis counted 78 million or so unique TCR beta chains, some 11 million of which were shared by at least two donors. Raw reads were error-corrected and collapsed into unique sequences by a nearest-neighbor algorithm in which closely related sequences were merged to remove PCR and sequencing errors. Alignment of CDR3 sequences to IMGT reference sequences was used to assign V, D and J gene segments. For a sequence to be retained, a match of at least six nucleotides was required to both a V gene segment and a J gene segment. Rearrangements were called productive when the CDR3 lacked stop codons and stayed in frame with V and J; all others were non-productive. Following IMGT convention, CDR3 was defined as the stretch from the second conserved V-encoded cysteine to the conserved J-encoded phenylalanine. In an earlier analysis of 500 to 650 of the donors, sequences lacking an unambiguous match to a single V gene segment were excluded. An earlier analysis of some 500 of the donors classified V segments as functional when productive rearrangements were above 56.7% and as segregating when the standard deviation between donors was above 5%. A statistical classification framework was built for diagnosing cytomegalovirus status from the catalog of TCR beta chain sequences. V and J gene assignment, in a later analysis, came from comparing TCR nucleotide sequences with IMGT/GENE-DB human TR gene sequences. Using the TCRdist pipeline, a later analysis assigned CDR3 sequences along with most-parsimonious VDJ recombination scenarios. A later analysis defined each TCR beta chain by its CDR3 amino acid sequence plus V-gene family, and excluded reads lacking a unique V-gene family. A later analysis removed 550 to 700 highly shared, low-generation-probability nucleotide sequences to deal with suspected cross-contamination and a sequencing artifact. In a later analysis, a clonal expansion index for each public chain was calculated from normalized within-repertoire ranks of inferred template counts. Generation probabilities in a later analysis came from a VDJ recombination model fitted to out-of-frame rearrangements, and those results were checked against IGoR. In a later analysis, TCR-TCR, TCR-HLA and TCR-CMV co-occurrence was scored with hypergeometric tests, and a repertoire-size bias correction was applied to TCR pairs. To estimate false discovery rates, a later analysis permuted the HLA or CMV assignments 20 times. In a later analysis, co-occurring TCRs were grouped using DBSCAN, and TCRdist sequence similarity was added for clustering within HLA-allele-positive subsets. For co-occurrence clustering, repertoires with fewer than 30,000 or more than 120,000 public chains were excluded, along with about five repertoires with anomalous nucleotide sharing. This immuneACCESS table, as held by TCRdb, lists in-frame sequences with V and J called but not all clones. Of the missing ones, under half trace to an unresolved V gene in checked studies; the others have no known cause. Clone size and the V and J calls come from that table; the DNA yielded D and trimming. This sample is represented by 100,000 to 140,000 clones; about three quarters of them were singletons. The ten biggest clones cover 7.8% of the sample.

The cohort consisted of 600 or so healthy bone marrow donors. Cohort members were all nominally healthy when sampled, although unrecorded immune exposures were likely present. The donor tested CMV seronegative and was one of the 352 seronegative cohort members. A peripheral blood sample was collected from each donor, and TCR beta sequencing was performed on peripheral blood mononuclear cells. Genomic DNA extraction from the blood cell samples was performed with the Qiagen DNeasy Blood Extraction Kit. The chain is made from TRBV5-1 and TRBJ2-5; the central 11 bases match TRBD2. The source material was PBMCs. This receptor was identified in a man aged 25 to 40 in good health and CMV-seronegative. In nucleotide form, the sequence is TGCGCCAGCAGCGCCTTAGCGGGGGGGCCGGGGTCCCAGTACTTC. It specifies CASSALAGGPGSQYF.